This T cell receptor beta chain was sequenced for a study of human T cells and chemical hapten exposure. On the study more broadly: Patch tests applied 0.01% DPC to the upper back, read at 6 days.

Separate cDNA molecules received unique molecular identifiers, which the library attached to them. TCRdb re-analysed the RACE reads in MiXCR, keeping a single row per CDR3 protein. The sample shows roughly 43,000 distinct CDR3 sequences, 9.5% to 10% of them seen only once. The V end was cut by 6 bases, the J end by 1 base, with 6 bases between. Germline V gives CDR1 DFQATT, CDR2 SNEGSKA (reference sequence). CDR3 length: 12 amino acids. Time point reported: patch test 2, 6 weeks after DPC sensitization. The treatment denotes: therapeutic diphenylcyclopropenone sensitization with weekly scalp DPC. Unfractionated whole blood was the source of the extracted total RNA. This clonotype was recorded a few times.

Here the sequenced sample was whole blood, taken in connection with sensitization to the hapten diphenylcyclopropenone (DPC). This chain connects TRBV20-1 to TRBJ2-2; no firm D call. The sequence came from a young woman with alopecia areata. Some clones in this sample may be carry-over from other donors' samples. Here the CDR3 DNA reads TGCAGTGCAAGACAGAACACCGGGGAGCTGTTTTTT. Translated, it gives CSARQNTGELFF.